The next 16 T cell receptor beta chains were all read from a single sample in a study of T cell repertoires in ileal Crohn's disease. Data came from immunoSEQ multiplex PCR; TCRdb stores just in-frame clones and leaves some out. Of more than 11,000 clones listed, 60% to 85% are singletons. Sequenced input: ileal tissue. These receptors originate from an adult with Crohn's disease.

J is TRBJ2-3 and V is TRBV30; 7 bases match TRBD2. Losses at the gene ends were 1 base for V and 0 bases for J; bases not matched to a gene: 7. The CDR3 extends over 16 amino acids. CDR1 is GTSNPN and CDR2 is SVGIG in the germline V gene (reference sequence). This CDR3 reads CAWSGFGGGSTDTQYF. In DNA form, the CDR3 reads TGTGCCTGGAGTGGTTTTGGCGGGGGTAGCACAGATACGCAGTATTTT.

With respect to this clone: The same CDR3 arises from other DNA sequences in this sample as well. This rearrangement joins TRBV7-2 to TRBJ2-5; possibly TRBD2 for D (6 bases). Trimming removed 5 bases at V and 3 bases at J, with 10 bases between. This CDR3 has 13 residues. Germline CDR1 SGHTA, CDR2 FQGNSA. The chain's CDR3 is CASSRGGEETQYF. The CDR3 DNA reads TGTGCCAGCAGCCGGGGAGGAGAAGAGACCCAGTACTTC.

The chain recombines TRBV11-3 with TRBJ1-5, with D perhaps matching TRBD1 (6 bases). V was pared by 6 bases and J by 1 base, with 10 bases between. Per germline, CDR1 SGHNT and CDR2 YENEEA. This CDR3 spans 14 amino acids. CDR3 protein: CASRHGQSNQPQHF. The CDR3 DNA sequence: TGTGCCAGCAGACATGGACAGAGCAATCAGCCCCAGCATTTT.

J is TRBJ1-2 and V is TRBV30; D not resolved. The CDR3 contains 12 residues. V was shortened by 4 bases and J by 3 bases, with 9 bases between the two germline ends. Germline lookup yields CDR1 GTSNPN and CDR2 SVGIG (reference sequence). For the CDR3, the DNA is TGTGCCTGGATGTCAGGCTACTATGGCTACACCTTC. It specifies CAWMSGYYGYTF.

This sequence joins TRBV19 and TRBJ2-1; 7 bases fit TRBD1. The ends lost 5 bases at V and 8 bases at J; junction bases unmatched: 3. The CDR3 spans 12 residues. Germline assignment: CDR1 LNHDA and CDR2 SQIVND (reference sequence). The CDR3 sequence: CASSVRGYEQFF. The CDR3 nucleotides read TGTGCCAGTAGTGTCAGGGGGTATGAGCAGTTCTTC.

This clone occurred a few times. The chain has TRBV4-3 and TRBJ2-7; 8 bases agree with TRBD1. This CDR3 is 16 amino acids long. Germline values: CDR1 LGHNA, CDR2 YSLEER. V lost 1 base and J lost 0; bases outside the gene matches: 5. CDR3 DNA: TGCGCCAGCAGCCAAGGAAGACAGGGGAACTCCTACGAGCAGTACTTC. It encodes CASSQGRQGNSYEQYF.

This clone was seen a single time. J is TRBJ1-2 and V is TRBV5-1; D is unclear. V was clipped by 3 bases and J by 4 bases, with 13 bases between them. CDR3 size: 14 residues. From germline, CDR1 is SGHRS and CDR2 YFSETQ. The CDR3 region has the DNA TGCGCCAGCAGCTCCGGAGGCACCTCCTATGGCTACACCTTC. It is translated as CASSSGGTSYGYTF.

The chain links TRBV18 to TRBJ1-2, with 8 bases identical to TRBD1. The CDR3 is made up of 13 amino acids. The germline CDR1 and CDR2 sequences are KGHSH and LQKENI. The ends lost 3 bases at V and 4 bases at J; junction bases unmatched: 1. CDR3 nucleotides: TGTGCCAGCTCACCGGGACAGGTCTATGGCTACACCTTC. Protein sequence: CASSPGQVYGYTF.

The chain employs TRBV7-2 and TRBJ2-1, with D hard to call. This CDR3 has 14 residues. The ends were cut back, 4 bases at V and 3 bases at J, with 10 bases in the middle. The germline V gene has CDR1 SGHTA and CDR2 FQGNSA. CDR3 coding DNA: TGTGCCAGCAGCTCCGGGTATGGCTACAATGAGCAGTTCTTC. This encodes CASSSGYGYNEQFF.

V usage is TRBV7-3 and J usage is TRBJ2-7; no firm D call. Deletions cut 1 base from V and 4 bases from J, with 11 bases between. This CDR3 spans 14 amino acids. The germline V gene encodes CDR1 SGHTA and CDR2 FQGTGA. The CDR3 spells CASSLSLPGYEQYF. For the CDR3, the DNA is TGTGCCAGCAGCTTAAGTCTTCCAGGTTACGAGCAGTACTTC.

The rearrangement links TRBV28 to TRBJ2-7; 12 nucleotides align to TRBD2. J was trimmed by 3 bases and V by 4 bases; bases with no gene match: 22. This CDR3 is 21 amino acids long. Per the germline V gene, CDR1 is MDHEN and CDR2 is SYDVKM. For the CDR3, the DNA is TGTGCCAGCAGTTCGGAAGTGGGTCTAGCGGGGGGGCGGAGTTATTTCTACGAGCAGTACTTC. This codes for CASSSEVGLAGGRSYFYEQYF.

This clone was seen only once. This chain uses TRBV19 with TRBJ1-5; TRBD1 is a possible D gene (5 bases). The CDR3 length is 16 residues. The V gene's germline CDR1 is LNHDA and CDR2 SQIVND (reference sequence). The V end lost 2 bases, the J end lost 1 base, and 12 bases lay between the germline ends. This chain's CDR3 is CASSIQGPRSNQPQHF. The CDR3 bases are TGTGCCAGTAGTATACAGGGCCCCAGAAGCAATCAGCCCCAGCATTTT.

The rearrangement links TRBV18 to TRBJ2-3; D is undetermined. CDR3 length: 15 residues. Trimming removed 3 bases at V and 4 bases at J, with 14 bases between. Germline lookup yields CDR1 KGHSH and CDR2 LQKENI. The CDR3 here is CASSPLDRVSDTQYF. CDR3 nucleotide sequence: TGTGCCAGCTCACCCCTTGATCGGGTATCAGATACGCAGTATTTT.

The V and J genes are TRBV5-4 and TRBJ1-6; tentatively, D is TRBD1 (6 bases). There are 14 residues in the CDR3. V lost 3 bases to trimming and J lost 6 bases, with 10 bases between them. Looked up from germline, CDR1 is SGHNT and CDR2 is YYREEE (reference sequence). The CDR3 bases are TGTGCCAGCAGCTCGGGACACCGTAATTCACCCCTCCACTTT. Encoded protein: CASSSGHRNSPLHF.

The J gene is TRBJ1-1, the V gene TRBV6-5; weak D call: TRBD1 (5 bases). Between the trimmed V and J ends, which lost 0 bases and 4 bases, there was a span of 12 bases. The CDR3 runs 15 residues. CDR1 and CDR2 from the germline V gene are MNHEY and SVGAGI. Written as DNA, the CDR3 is TGTGCCAGCAGTTACTCGGTGGGGGAGGGCACTGAAGCTTTCTTT. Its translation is CASSYSVGEGTEAFF.

DNA of the CDR3: TGCGCCAGCAGCCAAGCGAGTCTTCCAGGGGGCGGCTCCCCTGAAGCTTTCTTT. This gives the protein CASSQASLPGGGSPEAFF. This chain uses TRBV4-3 with TRBJ1-1; TRBD1 agrees at 8 bases. V was pared by 1 base and J by 6 bases, with 16 bases of the junction left unmatched. In germline, CDR1 is LGHNA, CDR2 YSLEER. The CDR3 contains 18 residues.